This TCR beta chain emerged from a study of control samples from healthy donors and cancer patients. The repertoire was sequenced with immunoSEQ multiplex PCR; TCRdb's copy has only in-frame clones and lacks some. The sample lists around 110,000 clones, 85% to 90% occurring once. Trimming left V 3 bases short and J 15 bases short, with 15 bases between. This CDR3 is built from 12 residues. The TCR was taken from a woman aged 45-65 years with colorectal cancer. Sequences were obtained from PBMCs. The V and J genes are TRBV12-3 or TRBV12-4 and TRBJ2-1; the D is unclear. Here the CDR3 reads CASSFNKGRRFF. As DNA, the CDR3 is TGTGCCAGCAGTTTTAATAAGGGCAGGCGGTTCTTC.